The 18 T cell receptor beta chains reported below all come from one sample, sequenced in a study of technical replicates of blood from four donors (dated by TCRdb to 2016 to 2017). The library was produced with the immunoSEQ multiplex PCR assay. TCRdb limited this immuneACCESS table to in-frame rearrangements with V and J called. A share of clones is missing; checked studies link under half to unresolved V genes, and the rest is unexplained. The sample contains more than 80,000 clones, around 95% of them found a single time. The ten most abundant clones make up 0.2% to 0.25% of the sample. What was sequenced was T cells isolated from PBMCs. The receptors were sampled from a human donor in good health.

The chain employs TRBV30 and TRBJ2-3; D perhaps matches TRBD2 (7 bases). Germline V gives CDR1 GTSNPN, CDR2 SVGIG (reference sequence). The CDR3 consists of 15 residues. Trimming shortened V by 3 bases and J by 1 base, and 14 bases separated the two germline ends. As DNA, the CDR3 is TGTGCCTGGAGGAAACGCGGGGGCGGCACAGATACGCAGTATTTT. Translated: CAWRKRGGGTDTQYF.

The CDR3 region is CASSPRVLHFPTALSTEAFF. The CDR3 bases are TGTGCCAGCAGTCCCCGGGTCCTCCATTTCCCGACAGCTTTATCGACTGAAGCTTTCTTT. The rearrangement links TRBV28 to TRBJ1-1; D is possibly TRBD1 (5 bases). Trimming pared 5 bases from V and 5 bases from J, leaving 33 bases between. CDR1 and CDR2 (germline): MDHEN, SYDVKM. The CDR3 has 20 residues.

V is TRBV19 and J is TRBJ1-1, with 8 nucleotides matching TRBD1. Germline V lookup: CDR1 LNHDA, CDR2 SQIVND (reference sequence). There are 14 residues in the CDR3. V shed 3 bases, J shed 1 base, and the junction held 1 base outside the gene matches. The CDR3 here is CASSMGQENTEAFF. The CDR3 coding sequence is TGTGCCAGTAGTATGGGACAGGAGAACACTGAAGCTTTCTTT.

This rearrangement joins TRBV11-2 to TRBJ1-2; TRBD1 aligns across 7 bases. The CDR3 contains 15 residues. The trim removed 4 bases at V and 10 bases at J, leaving 15 bases unmatched. Germline loops: CDR1 SGHAT, CDR2 FQNNGV. The DNA for the CDR3 is TGTGCCAGCAGCTCGGACCGGTGGGACAGTGCGATCTACACCTTC. This gives the protein CASSSDRWDSAIYTF.

The rearrangement joins TRBV25-1 to TRBJ2-1, with 13 bases fitting TRBD2. This CDR3 region has 16 residues. The germline CDR1 and CDR2 sequences are MGHDK and SYGVNS. Unmatched junction bases numbered 3, after V lost 3 bases and J lost 4 bases. The CDR3 DNA reads as TGTGCCAGCAGTGAGCCGGGACTAGCGGGATACAATGAGCAGTTCTTC. Amino acids: CASSEPGLAGYNEQFF.

The rearrangement links TRBV7-2 to TRBJ2-6; D is ambiguous. V shed 3 bases and J shed 0 bases, with 3 bases lying between them. Germline CDR1 reads SGHTA; CDR2 reads FQGNSA. This CDR3 spans 14 amino acids. The CDR3: CASSFLSGANVLTF. The CDR3 nucleotides are TGTGCCAGCAGCTTCCTCTCTGGGGCCAACGTCCTGACTTTC.

The chain uses TRBV2 and TRBJ1-1; D unclear. CDR1 is SNHLY and CDR2 is FYNNEI in the germline V gene. CDR3 length: 12 amino acids. Trimming stripped 6 bases from V and 1 base from J, with 6 bases between. Written as DNA, the CDR3 is TGTGCCAGCAGGGTGGCGAACACTGAAGCTTTCTTT. Protein: CASRVANTEAFF.

The CDR3 loop reads CASSGRLAGGTDTQYF. The CDR3 nucleotides are TGCGCCAGCAGCGGCAGACTAGCGGGAGGGACAGATACGCAGTATTTT. The chain carries TRBV5-1 and TRBJ2-3; the match to TRBD2 covers 14 bases. The CDR3 is made up of 16 amino acids. Germline CDR1 SGHRS, CDR2 YFSETQ. V lost 4 bases, J lost 3 bases, and 4 bases stayed unmatched.

This clone was seen just once. The V call is TRBV7-9, the J call TRBJ1-2; D is unresolved. Germline CDR1 and CDR2: SEHNR and FQNEAQ (reference sequence). This CDR3 has 13 residues. V lost 2 bases, J lost 2 bases, and 6 bases lay in between. CDR3 residues: CASSLPGNYGYTF. CDR3 DNA sequence: TGTGCCAGCAGCTTACCGGGAAACTATGGCTACACCTTC.

The chain carries TRBV5-1 and TRBJ2-5, with 13 positions matching TRBD2. This CDR3 has 15 amino acids. Trimming at V came to 3 bases and at J to 5 bases, leaving 4 bases not matched to a gene. Germline V lookup: CDR1 SGHRS, CDR2 YFSETQ. CDR3: CASSSTSGGRETQYF. In DNA, the CDR3 is TGCGCCAGCAGCTCGACTAGCGGGGGGCGGGAGACCCAGTACTTC.

The chain has TRBV28 and TRBJ1-2; D may be TRBD1 (6 bases). The CDR3 sequence is 16 residues long. Germline V gene lookup returns CDR1 MDHEN and CDR2 SYDVKM. V was pared by 2 bases and J by 3 bases, with 16 bases between. Written as DNA, the CDR3 is TGTGCCAGCAGTTTAGCATCGGCAGGGGCAGACTATGGCTACACCTTC. Encoded protein: CASSLASAGADYGYTF.

The rearrangement joins TRBV4-2 to TRBJ2-7, with D possibly TRBD1 on 6 matching bases. The V and J ends lost 4 bases and 0 bases respectively, with 13 bases between them. The germline CDR1 and CDR2 sequences are LGHNA and YNFKEQ. This CDR3 has 15 amino acids. CDR3 sequence reads: CASSLRQDTSYEQYF. The CDR3 DNA reads as TGTGCCAGCAGCCTTAGACAGGACACCTCCTACGAGCAGTACTTC.

This chain joins TRBV13 and TRBJ2-7; 8 nucleotides agree with TRBD1. Germline V gene sequence: CDR1 PRHDT, CDR2 FYEKMQ (reference sequence). The CDR3 has 16 amino acids. Unmatched junction bases numbered 11, after V lost 5 bases and J lost 2 bases. CDR3 in DNA: TGTGCCAGCAGCCCGACCTATACAGGGGGTCCCTACGAGCAGTACTTC. Amino acid sequence: CASSPTYTGGPYEQYF.

This CDR3 reads CASRPKKLASNEQFF. The CDR3 DNA follows: TGTGCCAGCAGACCGAAAAAACTAGCCTCCAATGAGCAGTTCTTC. This sequence joins TRBV7-2 and TRBJ2-1; tentative D call: TRBD2 (6 bases). The germline V gene encodes CDR1 SGHTA and CDR2 FQGNSA. The V end lost 6 bases, the J end lost 6 bases, and 18 bases lay between the germline ends. This CDR3 has 15 amino acids. The full variable domain, rest sourced from reference TRBV7-2 and TRBJ2-1, is GAGVSQSPSNKVTEKGKDVELRCDPISGHTALYWYRQSLGQGLEFLIYFQGNSAPDKSGLPSDRFSAERTGGSVSTLTIQRTQQEDSAVYLCASRPKKLASNEQFFGPGTRLTVL.

The chain combines TRBV27 with TRBJ2-5, with TRBD1 identical over 8 bases. Germline CDR1 is MNHEY and CDR2 is SMNVEV (reference sequence). The CDR3 runs 12 residues. V lost 6 bases, J lost 4 bases, and 1 base stayed unmatched. Here the CDR3 DNA reads TGTGCCAGCAGAGGACAGGGAGAGACCCAGTACTTC. It is translated as CASRGQGETQYF.

The chain links TRBV7-6 to TRBJ2-7; tentatively, D is TRBD1 (6 bases). Deletions cut 5 bases from V and 5 bases from J, with 22 bases between. CDR1 and CDR2 from the germline V gene are SGHVS and FNYEAQ. The length of the CDR3 is 16 residues. The CDR3 bases are TGTGCCAGCAGCGACGCCACAGGGTTACCAGGGAACGAGCAGTACTTC. This codes for CASSDATGLPGNEQYF.

The chain carries TRBV5-1 and TRBJ2-3, with 7 bases fitting TRBD2. Germline assignment: CDR1 SGHRS and CDR2 YFSETQ. V lost 7 bases to trimming and J lost 0 bases; unmatched junction nucleotides: 5. The CDR3 is 14 residues long. In DNA form, the CDR3 reads TGCGCCAGCTCGATTAGCGGGAGCACAGATACGCAGTATTTT. Its protein is CASSISGSTDTQYF.

This clone was seen only once. The gene calls are TRBV7-8 and TRBJ2-3, with D tentatively TRBD1 (7 bases). CDR1 is SGHVS, CDR2 FQNEAQ, per germline. The CDR3 sequence is 16 residues long. The V end was cut by 5 bases, the J end by 2 bases, with 17 bases between. CDR3 protein: CASSISRGVHTDTQYF. The CDR3 DNA follows: TGTGCCAGCAGCATCTCCAGGGGGGTCCACACAGATACGCAGTATTTT.